These T cell receptor beta chains were read from a single sample in a study of Ad26.COV2.S vaccination and SARS-CoV-2 variants. The method was immunoSEQ multiplex PCR; TCRdb's version includes in-frame clones alone and lacks a portion of them. The data show a few hundred thousand clones, with 87% seen just once and roughly 3.1% held by the top ten. The source was peripheral blood, collected in a trial of Ad26.COV2.S vaccine versus placebo. These receptor sequences come from a person aged 18-65 years who received the Ad26.COV2.S COVID-19 vaccine or a placebo. Each CDR3 is given with its conserved first and last residue. D genes are given only for firm matches.

j_gene: TRBJ2-7
d_gene: -
v_gene: TRBV2
CDR3aa: CASSEPVHSYEQYF

j_gene: TRBJ1-6
d_gene: -
v_gene: TRBV27
CDR3aa: CASSLFGVSYNSPLHF

j_gene: TRBJ1-1
d_gene: -
v_gene: TRBV25-1
CDR3aa: CASSESPMNTEAFF

j_gene: TRBJ1-5
d_gene: -
v_gene: TRBV12-5
CDR3aa: CASAHGGLGQPQHF

j_gene: TRBJ2-3
d_gene: -
v_gene: TRBV27
CDR3aa: CASSSVGAGTDTQYF

j_gene: TRBJ2-1
d_gene: -
v_gene: TRBV15
CDR3aa: CATSWGEPYNEQFF

j_gene: TRBJ2-2
d_gene: TRBD1
v_gene: TRBV6-5
CDR3aa: CASTPTGGLTGELFF

j_gene: TRBJ1-1
d_gene: -
v_gene: TRBV5-1
CDR3aa: CASSLSRATEAFF

j_gene: TRBJ1-2
d_gene: -
v_gene: TRBV7-3
CDR3aa: CASSPQTGANYGYTF

j_gene: TRBJ2-2
d_gene: -
v_gene: TRBV19
CDR3aa: CASTIQGIGELFF

j_gene: TRBJ1-2
d_gene: -
v_gene: TRBV9
CDR3aa: CASSVGRGAMEGYTF

j_gene: TRBJ1-1
d_gene: TRBD1
v_gene: TRBV5-6
CDR3aa: CASSLGGGGAEAFF

j_gene: TRBJ2-1
d_gene: -
v_gene: TRBV11-1
CDR3aa: CASSLAGVYPYNEQFF

j_gene: TRBJ2-7
d_gene: -
v_gene: TRBV5-6
CDR3aa: CASSLGQLAYEQYF

j_gene: TRBJ1-1
d_gene: -
v_gene: TRBV6-5
CDR3aa: CASSYRQLNTEAFF

j_gene: TRBJ2-6
d_gene: -
v_gene: TRBV3-1/TRBV3-2
CDR3aa: CASSQDRAYSGANVLTF

j_gene: TRBJ2-7
d_gene: -
v_gene: TRBV13
CDR3aa: CASSLSPGARVSYEQYF

j_gene: TRBJ1-6
d_gene: -
v_gene: TRBV3-1/TRBV3-2
CDR3aa: CASSQAGPLSYNSPLHF

j_gene: TRBJ2-7
d_gene: TRBD2
v_gene: TRBV4-2
CDR3aa: CASSHTKRGDYEQYF

j_gene: TRBJ1-4
d_gene: TRBD1
v_gene: TRBV6-5
CDR3aa: CASSYSTGSREKLFF

j_gene: TRBJ1-6
d_gene: TRBD1
v_gene: TRBV6-1
CDR3aa: CASSGDRGGIGYNSPLHF

j_gene: TRBJ2-5
d_gene: TRBD1
v_gene: TRBV4-1
CDR3aa: CASSPIGTGGKYQETQYF

j_gene: TRBJ1-2
d_gene: TRBD1
v_gene: TRBV6-5
CDR3aa: CASSSPGQGEDGYTF

j_gene: TRBJ1-2
d_gene: TRBD1
v_gene: TRBV16
CDR3aa: CASSQIQGAMTDGYTF

j_gene: TRBJ2-1
d_gene: -
v_gene: TRBV4-2
CDR3aa: CASSQDRGYNEQFF

j_gene: TRBJ2-3
d_gene: TRBD1
v_gene: TRBV3-1/TRBV3-2
CDR3aa: CASPITPGQGGDTQYF

j_gene: TRBJ2-1
d_gene: TRBD1
v_gene: TRBV4-2
CDR3aa: CASSHSGTGVLDSYNEQFF

j_gene: TRBJ1-1
d_gene: -
v_gene: TRBV19
CDR3aa: CASSIVLQGLTEAFF

j_gene: TRBJ2-1
d_gene: -
v_gene: TRBV5-1
CDR3aa: CASSSEVGGNEQFF

j_gene: TRBJ2-1
d_gene: TRBD2
v_gene: TRBV6-4
CDR3aa: CASSLAGGFSSYNEQFF

j_gene: TRBJ1-5
d_gene: -
v_gene: TRBV6-5
CDR3aa: CASQASMSNQPQHF

j_gene: TRBJ1-1
d_gene: TRBD1
v_gene: TRBV27
CDR3aa: CASSSRTGGLLTEAFF

j_gene: TRBJ2-3
d_gene: TRBD1
v_gene: TRBV25-1
CDR3aa: CASSEYRGLQAADTQYF

j_gene: TRBJ1-1
d_gene: TRBD1
v_gene: TRBV6-2/TRBV6-3
CDR3aa: CASSRGDRVGNTEAFF

j_gene: TRBJ1-2
d_gene: -
v_gene: TRBV9
CDR3aa: CASSVEAGGGYTF

j_gene: TRBJ1-1
d_gene: TRBD1
v_gene: TRBV5-1
CDR3aa: CASSLSSPGTGEREAFF

j_gene: TRBJ1-6
d_gene: -
v_gene: TRBV4-1
CDR3aa: CASSQVPLTQGGNSPLHF

j_gene: TRBJ2-6
d_gene: -
v_gene: TRBV9
CDR3aa: CASSSRVAGANVLTF

j_gene: TRBJ2-1
d_gene: TRBD1
v_gene: TRBV10-3
CDR3aa: CATVGQGANEQFF

j_gene: TRBJ1-2
d_gene: TRBD1
v_gene: TRBV5-1
CDR3aa: CASSYSGTAANYGYTF

j_gene: TRBJ2-5
d_gene: -
v_gene: TRBV12-3/TRBV12-4
CDR3aa: CASRRRQETQYF

j_gene: TRBJ2-2
d_gene: -
v_gene: TRBV15
CDR3aa: CATSRDGAGSWVTGELFF

j_gene: TRBJ1-2
d_gene: TRBD1
v_gene: TRBV15
CDR3aa: CATSFGTGMERGYTF

j_gene: TRBJ2-7
d_gene: -
v_gene: TRBV15
CDR3aa: CATSRVPGGSYEQYF

j_gene: TRBJ1-5
d_gene: TRBD1
v_gene: TRBV30
CDR3aa: CAWSSGTGFSNQPQHF

j_gene: TRBJ1-1
d_gene: -
v_gene: TRBV11-2
CDR3aa: CASSLGTVEAFF

j_gene: TRBJ2-3
d_gene: -
v_gene: TRBV19
CDR3aa: CASSARDRRTDTQYF